Presented here are 8 T cell receptor beta chains from one specimen sequenced in a study of control samples from healthy donors and cancer patients (dated by TCRdb to 2019 to 2021). The library was obtained by the immunoSEQ multiplex PCR assay. The source is immuneACCESS, and TCRdb retained only in-frame sequences with V and J called. Part of the clones is not carried over; for the studies checked, unresolved V genes explain less than half of this, and the remainder is unexplained. Here the sample has 95,000 to 150,000 clones; around 90% occur a single time. Together, the top ten hold 40% of the sample. Sequences were obtained from blood. Receptor source: a man aged 50-60 years in good health.

The chain uses TRBV29-1 and TRBJ1-2; unclear D gene. The CDR3 covers 13 residues. Per the germline V gene, CDR1 is SQVTM and CDR2 is ANQGSEA. Between the trimmed V and J ends, which lost 0 bases and 7 bases, there was a span of 12 bases. The CDR3: CSVEDPTRAGYTF. In DNA form, the CDR3 reads TGCAGCGTTGAAGATCCAACCCGGGCTGGCTACACCTTC.

This sequence joins TRBV30 and TRBJ1-6; TRBD1 is a possible D gene (6 bases). The V gene lost 4 bases and the J gene lost 9 bases, with 16 bases spanning the gap. Per germline, CDR1 GTSNPN and CDR2 SVGIG (reference sequence). The length of the CDR3 is 14 residues. The CDR3 sequence: CAWKGGMNFSPLHF. For the CDR3, the DNA is TGTGCCTGGAAGGGGGGGATGAACTTTTCACCCCTCCACTTT. Drawing the rest from reference TRBV30 and TRBJ1-6, the complete variable domain is SQTIHQWPATLVQPVGSPLSLECTVEGTSNPNLYWYRQAAGRGLQLLFYSVGIGQISSEVPQNLSASRPQDRQFILSSKKLLLSDSGFYLCAWKGGMNFSPLHFGNGTRLTVT.

This clone showed up just a few times. This rearrangement joins TRBV5-4 to TRBJ1-5, with 7 bases fitting TRBD1. Germline lookup yields CDR1 SGHNT and CDR2 YYREEE (reference sequence). CDR3 size: 13 residues. V lost 4 bases to trimming and J lost 6 bases; unmatched junction nucleotides: 4. CDR3 residues: CASSQDRLQPQHF. CDR3 nucleotide sequence: TGTGCCAGCAGCCAGGACAGGCTTCAGCCCCAGCATTTT.

The chain employs TRBV6-5 and TRBJ1-1; 9 nucleotides match TRBD1. The CDR3 spans 13 residues. CDR1 is MNHEY and CDR2 is SVGAGI in the germline V gene. J lost 5 bases, V lost 6 bases, and 4 bases had no gene match. CDR3 region: CASSGQGKTEAFF. CDR3 nucleotide sequence: TGTGCCAGCAGCGGACAGGGGAAAACTGAAGCTTTCTTT.

The rearrangement links TRBV6-6 to TRBJ1-5; maybe TRBD1 (5 bases). Germline-derived CDR1 and CDR2 are MNHNY and SVGAGI (reference sequence). V was trimmed by 4 bases and J by 3 bases, leaving 16 bases between them. This CDR3 is built from 16 residues. The CDR3 DNA reads TGTGCCAGCAGTTCCGGATTAGACAGAGACAATCAGCCCCAGCATTTT. Protein sequence: CASSSGLDRDNQPQHF.

The sample holds a few counts of this clone. V usage is TRBV2 and J usage is TRBJ1-6, with D tentatively TRBD1 (6 bases). CDR3 size: 14 residues. V lost 6 bases and J lost 7, with 13 bases in between. CDR1 and CDR2 (germline): SNHLY, FYNNEI. The CDR3 DNA follows: TGTGCCAGCAGAAAGAGGGGGGAGAATTCACCCCTCCACTTT. Protein sequence: CASRKRGENSPLHF.

The chain links TRBV25-1 to TRBJ1-2; 8 bases agree with TRBD1. This CDR3 is 16 amino acids long. Germline CDR1 and CDR2: MGHDK and SYGVNS. V dropped 4 bases and J dropped 2; count of bases not matched to a gene: 9. The CDR3 bases are TGTGCCAGCAGTGCGGCGACAGGGGCCGGAAACTATGGCTACACCTTC. It translates to CASSAATGAGNYGYTF.

The count of this clone is one. The chain uses TRBV12-3 or TRBV12-4 and TRBJ1-3; D is uncertain. Trimming removed 3 bases from V and 4 bases from J, with 7 bases in between. The CDR3 covers 13 residues. CDR3 loop: CASSFFKGNTIYF. In DNA, the CDR3 is TGTGCCAGCAGTTTTTTCAAGGGAAACACCATATATTTT.